This T cell receptor (beta chain) was sequenced for a study of T cells after yellow fever vaccination. A process of 5'RACE template switching, which added a universal primer site and UMIs, was used to make TCR cDNA. TCRdb called the 5' RACE reads again in MiXCR, with one record for every CDR3 protein. The repertoire holds 360,000 or so distinct CDR3 sequences, roughly 10% seen once, with roughly a sixth in the top ten. Trimming removed 8 bases from V and 0 bases from J; junction bases left unmatched: 7. Per germline, CDR1 MNHEY and CDR2 SVGEGT. This CDR3 spans 16 amino acids. The clonotype was recovered from a man younger than 30 who received the YFV17D yellow fever vaccine. The material sequenced was PBMCs, taken on the day of the first yellow fever vaccination. The chain employs TRBV6-2 or TRBV6-3 and TRBJ2-6; 7 bases line up with TRBD1. The CDR3 sequence: CASRDRGISGANVLTF. The DNA of the CDR3 is TGTGCCAGCCGGGACAGAGGTATCTCTGGGGCCAACGTCCTGACTTTC.